Described below is a single TCR beta chain sequence and its context. Per the germline V gene, CDR1 is MNHEY and CDR2 is SVGAGI. The CDR3 spans 13 residues. Trimming shortened V by 6 bases and J by 5 bases, and 11 bases separated the two germline ends. These data come from a study of blood T cell repertoires in COVID-19. The method was immunoSEQ multiplex PCR; TCRdb's version includes in-frame clones alone and lacks a portion of them. The sample includes nearly 250,000 clones, approximately 85% seen only once; the top ten take 9.1%. The chain uses TRBV6-5 and TRBJ1-5; D is unclear. This TCR was recovered from a woman in her forties or fifties with acute COVID-19. The specimen was PBMCs or T cells enriched from blood (not recorded which). The DNA of the CDR3 is TGTGCCAGCAGCGTGCGGAGCGATCAGCCCCAGCATTTT. It specifies CASSVRSDQPQHF.